The source of this T cell receptor (beta chain) is a study of shared clonotypes between healthy human individuals. Study overall: Per-donor plates numbered three CD4 naive, three CD4 memory, two CD8 naive and one CD8 memory.

Germline CDR1 reads SGHNT; CDR2 reads YYREEE (reference sequence). The CDR3 covers 16 residues. With 1 base removed from V and 0 bases from J, the gap between germline ends came to 12 bases. Clones were read by immunoSEQ multiplex PCR, and TCRdb kept only the in-frame ones, dropping some. This table holds millions of clones, roughly 94% found once. Worth noting for this clone: Its antigen is as yet unknown.

Points from the study as a whole: Across four donors, naive CD4 shared 4.5% to 6%, naive CD8 over 3%, memory CD4 roughly 2.1%, memory CD8 under 0.5%. Clonotypes which were not shared had lower generation probabilities than clonotypes that all four donors shared.

V gene TRBV5-4 combines with J gene TRBJ2-3; D is uncertain. The sample consisted of naive CD4+ T cells sorted from blood. Subset meaning: CD45RA+ positively selected. The origin of this receptor is a man aged 18 to 30 in good health. The CDR3 nucleotides read TGTGCCAGCAGCTTGAGGGCAACCACTAGCACAGATACGCAGTATTTT. Its protein is CASSLRATTSTDTQYF.